The 27 T cell receptor beta chains below were found in one sample sequenced in a study of cytomegalovirus exposure and HLA in healthy donors. Method: immunoSEQ multiplex PCR; TCRdb's copy keeps in-frame clones and lacks some. The sample includes 140,000 or so clones, approximately 88% of them seen just once. Material: PBMCs. The receptors were sampled from a man aged 18 to 29 in good health and CMV-seropositive.

The V call is TRBV7-9, the J call TRBJ1-3; D may be TRBD1 (5 bases). The CDR3 spans 13 residues. The germline V gene encodes CDR1 SEHNR and CDR2 FQNEAQ (reference sequence). V was trimmed by 9 bases and J by 5 bases, leaving 14 bases between them. The DNA of the CDR3 is TGTGCCAGTCGGGAGGCAGGGAGAAACACCATATATTTT. It is translated as CASREAGRNTIYF.

J is TRBJ1-2 and V is TRBV5-6; 10 bases map to TRBD1. Germline V gene data show CDR1 as SGHDT and CDR2 as YYEEEE. The J segment lost 4 bases and the V segment lost 4 bases, leaving 7 bases of the junction unmatched. The length of the CDR3 is 15 residues. CDR3 DNA: TGTGCCAGCAGCCCACCGGGACAGGGGCCCTATGGCTACACCTTC. This encodes CASSPPGQGPYGYTF.

The V and J genes are TRBV19 and TRBJ2-2, with 13 bases aligning to TRBD2. Unmatched junction bases numbered 10, after V lost 3 bases and J lost 6 bases. The CDR3 has 18 amino acids. CDR1 is LNHDA and CDR2 is SQIVND in the germline V gene (reference sequence). In nucleotides, the CDR3 is TGTGCCAGTAGTATCCGGACAGGGGGACTAGCGGGATCCGGGGAGCTGTTTTTT. It specifies CASSIRTGGLAGSGELFF.

V is TRBV4-1 and J is TRBJ1-2, with D possibly TRBD1 on 5 matching bases. The CDR3 loop spans 17 amino acids. V lost 2 bases, J lost 2 bases, and 18 bases lay in between. Germline-derived CDR1 and CDR2 are MGHRA and YSYEKL. CDR3 protein: CASSQILGKGQNYGYTF. The DNA of the CDR3 is TGCGCCAGCAGCCAAATTCTGGGGAAGGGGCAGAACTATGGCTACACCTTC.

V usage is TRBV18 and J usage is TRBJ1-5, with 7 positions matching TRBD1. There are 18 residues in the CDR3. Germline loops: CDR1 KGHSH, CDR2 LQKENI. Trimming removed 6 bases from V and 3 bases from J; junction bases left unmatched: 17. DNA of the CDR3: TGTGCCAGCTCTCGACAGGGCGCCCCGAGGGGTTCCAATCAGCCCCAGCATTTT. It codes for CASSRQGAPRGSNQPQHF.

The chain uses TRBV6-1 and TRBJ2-1; D may be TRBD2 (5 bases). CDR3 length: 15 residues. The germline CDR1 and CDR2 sequences are MNHNS and SASEGT. V was pared by 6 bases and J by 3 bases, with 15 bases between. DNA of the CDR3: TGTGCCAGCAGGAAGCAAAGGACTTGCTACAATGAGCAGTTCTTC. Translation: CASRKQRTCYNEQFF.

The chain employs TRBV19 and TRBJ1-2; TRBD1 matches at 7 bases. With V trimmed by 5 bases and J by 0 bases, 3 bases remained unmatched. The V gene's germline CDR1 is LNHDA and CDR2 SQIVND (reference sequence). The CDR3 spans 14 residues. This CDR3 reads CASSVTGTNYGYTF. In nucleotides, the CDR3 is TGTGCCAGTAGTGTGACAGGGACTAACTATGGCTACACCTTC.

The J gene is TRBJ2-2, the V gene TRBV7-9; 16 bases agree with TRBD2. Trimming removed 5 bases from V and 5 bases from J; junction bases left unmatched: 5. In germline, CDR1 is SEHNR, CDR2 FQNEAQ (reference sequence). The CDR3 has 17 amino acids. In DNA, the CDR3 is TGTGCCAGCAGCCGCGGGACTAGCGGGAGGGAAACCGGGGAGCTGTTTTTT. This sequence encodes CASSRGTSGRETGELFF.

V and J are TRBV6-1 and TRBJ2-7; D gene unclear. Germline CDR1 MNHNS, CDR2 SASEGT. The CDR3 spans 11 residues. V was shortened by 10 bases and J by 3 bases, with 10 bases between the two germline ends. CDR3 DNA sequence: TGTGCCACCCTCACATACTACGAGCAGTACTTC. It encodes CATLTYYEQYF.

The CDR3 reads CASSPETGSYEQYF. CDR3 in DNA: TGTGCCAGCTCACCAGAGACAGGTTCCTACGAGCAGTACTTC. The V and J genes are TRBV18 and TRBJ2-7; tentative D call: TRBD1 (6 bases). The CDR3 contains 14 residues. Trimming stripped 2 bases from V and 1 base from J, with 9 bases between. The germline CDR1 and CDR2 sequences are KGHSH and LQKENI. Combining the CDR3 with reference TRBV18 and TRBJ2-7 gives the whole variable domain NAGVMQNPRHLVRRRGQEARLRCSPMKGHSHVYWYRQLPEEGLKFMVYLQKENIIDESGMPKERFSAEFPKEGPSILRIQQVVRGDSAAYFCASSPETGSYEQYFGPGTRLTVT.

The chain uses TRBV18 and TRBJ2-5; D unresolved. The ends were cut back, 3 bases at V and 5 bases at J, with 10 bases in the middle. The CDR3 has 13 residues. Germline CDR1 and CDR2: KGHSH and LQKENI. CDR3 nucleotide sequence: TGTGCCAGCTCACCCGGAGTTTTGGAGACCCAGTACTTC. Amino acid sequence: CASSPGVLETQYF.

The chain combines TRBV15 with TRBJ1-3; D call uncertain. The V end was cut by 1 base, the J end by 3 bases, with 7 bases between. CDR1 LNHNV and CDR2 YYDKDF come from the germline V gene (reference sequence). The CDR3 length is 14 residues. The CDR3 DNA reads as TGTGCCACCAGCAGAGCGGGTGTTGGAAACACCATATATTTT. This gives the protein CATSRAGVGNTIYF.

The chain couples TRBV5-1 to TRBJ1-2; maybe TRBD1 (5 bases). Germline values: CDR1 SGHRS, CDR2 YFSETQ. The V end lost 0 bases, the J end lost 6 bases, and 12 bases lay between the germline ends. The CDR3 length is 14 residues. Here the CDR3 DNA reads TGCGCCAGCAGCTTGGCATCGGGGGTGAATGGCTACACCTTC. Protein product: CASSLASGVNGYTF.

The V and J genes are TRBV18 and TRBJ1-1; D remains ambiguous. V lost 1 base and J lost 0, with 6 bases in between. The CDR3 length is 14 residues. Germline loops: CDR1 KGHSH, CDR2 LQKENI. The CDR3 region has the DNA TGTGCCAGCTCACCACTCGACATGAACACTGAAGCTTTCTTT. This codes for CASSPLDMNTEAFF.

V usage is TRBV30 and J usage is TRBJ1-2, with no clear D. This CDR3 has 11 residues. Trimming left V 6 bases short and J 4 bases short, with 9 bases between. The germline CDR1 and CDR2 sequences are GTSNPN and SVGIG (reference sequence). CDR3 residues: CACRTAYGYTF. The CDR3 DNA sequence: TGTGCCTGCCGGACTGCCTATGGCTACACCTTC.

The chain carries TRBV4-1 and TRBJ2-7; D gene unclear. The CDR3 runs to 15 residues. V was shortened by 0 bases and J by 11 bases, with 20 bases between the two germline ends. Germline CDR1 MGHRA, CDR2 YSYEKL. CDR3 sequence: CASSQDALRPVEEYF. Written as DNA, the CDR3 is TGCGCCAGCAGCCAAGATGCCCTACGACCCGTTGAGGAGTACTTC.

This clone was found once. The chain is built from TRBV2 and TRBJ2-2, with a tentative D call TRBD1 (6 bases). V lost 1 base and J lost 0, with 6 bases in between. Germline V gene sequence: CDR1 SNHLY, CDR2 FYNNEI. CDR3 size: 15 residues. CDR3 bases: TGTGCCAGCAGTGAAGGGACAGCGAACACCGGGGAGCTGTTTTTT. It encodes CASSEGTANTGELFF.

The genes are TRBV7-2 and TRBJ1-1; 7 nucleotides match TRBD1. The CDR3 loop spans 14 amino acids. Germline CDR1 SGHTA, CDR2 FQGNSA. The junction had 15 bases not matched to a gene; V was cut back by 6 bases and J by 11 bases. CDR3 residues: CASRPGQRREAAFF. CDR3 nucleotide sequence: TGTGCCAGCAGGCCGGGACAGAGACGTGAGGCCGCTTTCTTT.

J is TRBJ1-2 and V is TRBV19; no clear D. Trimming took 3 bases from V and 6 from J, leaving 11 bases between them. The CDR3 runs 13 residues. Germline-derived CDR1 and CDR2 are LNHDA and SQIVND (reference sequence). As DNA, the CDR3 is TGTGCCAGTAGTATGGGCGCCCTCAATGGCTACACCTTC. The encoded protein is CASSMGALNGYTF.

The gene calls are TRBV6-1 and TRBJ2-7; D perhaps matches TRBD2 (5 bases). The CDR3 is 14 residues long. Germline loops: CDR1 MNHNS, CDR2 SASEGT. V lost 0 bases and J 6 bases, leaving 12 bases between the germline ends. This CDR3 is CASSEAKGAGEQYF. DNA of the CDR3: TGTGCCAGCAGTGAAGCGAAGGGCGCGGGCGAGCAGTACTTC.

The V gene is TRBV19, the J gene TRBJ2-2; no clear D gene. CDR1 is LNHDA, CDR2 SQIVND, per germline (reference sequence). V lost 6 bases and J 7 bases, leaving 9 bases between the germline ends. The length of the CDR3 is 12 residues. Here the CDR3 reads CASRENYGELFF. CDR3 DNA sequence: TGTGCCAGTAGAGAGAATTACGGGGAGCTGTTTTTT.

This clone occurred a few times. The J gene is TRBJ2-7, the V gene TRBV6-1; 8 bases are shared with TRBD1. The CDR3 is made up of 15 amino acids. The V and J ends lost 3 bases and 3 bases, in that order; junction bases with no gene match: 7. Germline CDR1 is MNHNS and CDR2 is SASEGT. DNA of the CDR3: TGTGCCAGCAGTGATAACCCTACAGGGGGCTACGAGCAGTACTTC. This encodes CASSDNPTGGYEQYF.

V is TRBV13 and J is TRBJ1-4; D remains ambiguous. The V gene lost 5 bases and the J gene lost 3 bases, with 10 bases spanning the gap. The germline V gene encodes CDR1 PRHDT and CDR2 FYEKMQ (reference sequence). The CDR3 has 14 residues. The CDR3 sequence: CASSRGAANEKLFF. The CDR3 region has the DNA TGTGCCAGCAGCCGGGGTGCAGCTAATGAAAAACTGTTTTTT.

The chain links TRBV9 to TRBJ1-1; possible D gene TRBD1, 6 bases. The V gene's germline CDR1 is SGDLS and CDR2 YYNGEE. CDR3 length equals 15 residues. Trimming shortened V by 1 base and J by 0 bases, and 10 bases separated the two germline ends. The CDR3 loop reads CASSVRGNMNTEAFF. CDR3 nucleotide sequence: TGTGCCAGCAGCGTAAGGGGGAACATGAACACTGAAGCTTTCTTT.

The chain recombines TRBV19 with TRBJ2-7; 13 bases align to TRBD2. The CDR3 length is 20 residues. V dropped 1 base and J dropped 0; count of bases not matched to a gene: 12. The germline CDR1 and CDR2 sequences are LNHDA and SQIVND (reference sequence). The CDR3: CASSIVLPGTSGDFSYEQYF. In nucleotides, the CDR3 is TGTGCCAGTAGTATAGTCCTCCCCGGGACTAGCGGGGATTTCTCCTACGAGCAGTACTTC.

This rearrangement joins TRBV18 to TRBJ1-1, with 9 bases that match TRBD1. Germline loops: CDR1 KGHSH, CDR2 LQKENI. The V gene end was trimmed by 8 bases and the J gene end by 5 bases; junction bases not matched to a gene: 6. CDR3 length: 13 residues. This chain's CDR3 is CASGDRVGTEAFF. CDR3 bases: TGTGCCAGCGGGGACAGGGTAGGAACTGAAGCTTTCTTT.

The chain recombines TRBV6-5 with TRBJ2-2; 9 nucleotides match TRBD1. This CDR3 comprises 15 residues. The germline V gene encodes CDR1 MNHEY and CDR2 SVGAGI. V shed 7 bases and J 5 bases; nucleotides not matched to a gene: 8. This chain's CDR3 is CASTWGQGITGELFF. In nucleotides, the CDR3 is TGTGCCAGCACTTGGGGACAGGGAATAACCGGGGAGCTGTTTTTT.